Detailed here is one TCR beta chain. Its antigen is currently unknown. Amplification yielded TCR beta CDR3 regions, with RNA transcripts as the source. The study used the HTBI primer set for a first-round RT-PCR of the TCR CDR3. MiXCR, run by TCRdb on the multiplex PCR reads, gives a single entry per CDR3 protein. The sample includes fewer than 750,000 distinct CDR3 sequences, 13% to 15% of them seen just once. This entry belongs to a study of T cells in Graves' hyperthyroidism and ophthalmopathy. In the study overall: Before any treatment, at initial diagnosis, peripheral blood was collected.

Notes on the study in general: Blood also showed most of the thyroid clonotypes that were expanded above 0.001. Separation of ophthalmopathy from stable hyperthyroidism was achieved by a 13 V-J model.

The CDR3 contains 14 residues. Germline V lookup: CDR1 SGHDT, CDR2 YYEEEE. Trimming cost V 2 bases and J 5 bases, with 13 bases left between them. The clonotype was recovered from a woman aged 45-65 years with Graves' ophthalmopathy. This chain joins TRBV5-6 and TRBJ2-5; weak D call: TRBD1 (5 bases). Sequencing input: blood. CDR3 region: CASSLRRVRETQYF. CDR3 in DNA: TGTGCCAGCAGCTTACGCAGGGTCAGGGAGACCCAGTACTTC.